The sequence of this T cell receptor (beta chain) was determined in a study of a mutant IDH1 vaccine in newly diagnosed glioma. About the study: Previous care, which was radiotherapy, temozolomide, or both, most often involved both. Whole-study results and caveats: It seemed that pseudoprogression was not linked to changes in the top peripheral T cell clonotypes.

The CDR3 loop spans 13 amino acids. CDR1 SGHRS and CDR2 YFSETQ come from the germline V gene. Trimming stripped 7 bases from V and 6 bases from J, with 11 bases between. With regard to this clone: Its antigen is still unknown.

Sample time point: week 5, during vaccination. Mutant IDH1 20-mer peptide, at 300 ug, made up each vaccine dose, with topical imiquimod. Patients carried new grade 3 or 4 IDH1-mutant astrocytomas lacking nuclear ATRX. Data came from immunoSEQ multiplex PCR; TCRdb stores just in-frame clones and leaves some out. Counted here are around 29,000 clones, around 90% occurring once; the ten biggest clones make up about 3.1%. This chain links TRBV5-1 with TRBJ1-6, with a tentative D call TRBD1 (5 bases). This sequence originates from a woman in her thirties or forties with glioma. Some clones in this sample may be carry-over from other donors' samples. Sample: peripheral blood mononuclear cells (PBMCs), taken from a glioma patient whose treatment included an IDH1 peptide vaccine. The CDR3 DNA reads as TGCGCCAGCGGGCAGGGCCCTAATTCACCCCTCCACTTT. Its translation: CASGQGPNSPLHF.